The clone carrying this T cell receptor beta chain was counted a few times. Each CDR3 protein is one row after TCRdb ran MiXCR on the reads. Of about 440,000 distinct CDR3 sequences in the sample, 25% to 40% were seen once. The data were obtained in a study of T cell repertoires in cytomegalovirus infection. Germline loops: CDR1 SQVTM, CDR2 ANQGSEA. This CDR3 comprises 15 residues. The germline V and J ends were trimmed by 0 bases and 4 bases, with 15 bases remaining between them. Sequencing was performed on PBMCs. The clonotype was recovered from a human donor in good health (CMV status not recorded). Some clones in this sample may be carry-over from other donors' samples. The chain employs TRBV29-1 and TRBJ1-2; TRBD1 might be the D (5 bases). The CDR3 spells CSVEDVPGLVYGYTF. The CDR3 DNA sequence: TGCAGCGTTGAAGATGTACCGGGGCTTGTCTATGGCTACACCTTC.